These T cell receptor beta chains were read from a single sample in a study of cytomegalovirus exposure and HLA in healthy donors. Assay: immunoSEQ multiplex PCR; the TCRdb copy retains only in-frame clones and omits some. The sample includes about 190,000 clones. The specimen sequenced was PBMCs. The receptors were gathered from a young woman in good health and CMV-seropositive. Both conserved end residues are part of each CDR3. Each record gives: CDR3 protein, CDR3 DNA, D gene, V gene, J gene. D genes are given only for firm matches.

CSALPLYEQYF	TGCAGTGCCCTTCCCCTCTACGAGCAGTACTTC	-	TRBV20-1	TRBJ2-7
CASSLPGGYNEQFF	TGTGCCAGCAGCTTGCCGGGAGGGTACAATGAGCAGTTCTTC	TRBD2	TRBV5-4	TRBJ2-1
CASSQGDRGHYGYTF	TGCGCCAGCAGCCAGGGCGACAGGGGGCACTATGGCTACACCTTC	TRBD1	TRBV4-3	TRBJ1-2
CASSLRQGAGEGYTF	TGCGCCAGCAGCTTACGACAGGGGGCAGGAGAGGGCTACACCTTC	TRBD1	TRBV5-1	TRBJ1-2
CATSRVGGSNQPQHF	TGTGCCACCAGCAGAGTGGGAGGAAGCAATCAGCCCCAGCATTTT	-	TRBV15	TRBJ1-5
CASSYSRSGGHEQYF	TGTGCCAGCAGTTACTCGAGGTCAGGGGGCCACGAGCAGTACTTC	TRBD1	TRBV6-5	TRBJ2-7
CASSLTGETEAFF	TGTGCCAGCAGCCTGACAGGGGAAACTGAAGCTTTCTTT	TRBD1	TRBV7-9	TRBJ1-1
CASSPERVNEQYF	TGTGCCAGCAGTCCCGAACGGGTAAACGAGCAGTACTTC	-	TRBV28	TRBJ2-7
CASSPRGQPNTEAFF	TGCGCCAGCAGCCCGAGAGGACAGCCGAACACTGAAGCTTTCTTT	-	TRBV5-1	TRBJ1-1
CASSALQGASTEAFF	TGTGCCAGCAGCGCCTTACAGGGCGCAAGCACTGAAGCTTTCTTT	-	TRBV9	TRBJ1-1
CASSRDFTDTQYF	TGTGCCAGCAGTAGGGACTTCACAGATACGCAGTATTTT	-	TRBV6-5	TRBJ2-3
CASSSDRGHETQYF	TGTGCCAGCAGCTCGGACAGGGGGCATGAGACCCAGTACTTC	TRBD1	TRBV7-7	TRBJ2-5
CETGGSGYGYTF	TGTGAAACAGGGGGATCGGGCTATGGCTACACCTTC	TRBD1	TRBV5-4	TRBJ1-2
CASSQPDLDPNTF	TGTGCCAGCAGCCAACCAGACTTAGACCCCAACACCTTC	-	TRBV7-9	TRBJ1-2
CASSEVQGFAEAFF	TGTGCCAGCAGTGAAGTACAGGGTTTCGCTGAAGCTTTCTTT	-	TRBV6-1	TRBJ1-1
CASSPQHRTGELFF	TGTGCCAGCTCACCACAGCACCGCACCGGGGAGCTGTTTTTT	-	TRBV18	TRBJ2-2
CATSAGAGGRNTIYF	TGTGCCACCTCGGCTGGGGCAGGGGGGAGAAACACCATATATTTT	TRBD1	TRBV6-5	TRBJ1-3
CASSPVAGVETQYF	TGCGCCAGCAGCCCGGTGGCGGGAGTAGAGACCCAGTACTTC	TRBD2	TRBV5-1	TRBJ2-5
CASSEASTGYEQYF	TGTGCCAGCAGTGAAGCATCAACGGGTTACGAGCAGTACTTC	-	TRBV2	TRBJ2-7
CSVRPTNPYEQYF	TGCAGCGTTCGGCCCACTAACCCCTACGAGCAGTACTTC	-	TRBV29-1	TRBJ2-7
CASSEAKGLSYQPQHF	TGTGCCAGCAGTGAAGCTAAGGGGTTAAGCTATCAGCCCCAGCATTTT	-	TRBV6-1	TRBJ1-5
CASSSRGGSYNEQFF	TGTGCCAGCAGCTCACGGGGGGGCTCCTACAATGAGCAGTTCTTC	TRBD2	TRBV7-6	TRBJ2-1
CASSFSQYYEQYF	TGTGCCAGCAGCTTCTCCCAGTACTACGAGCAGTACTTC	-	TRBV5-6	TRBJ2-7
CASSGKPDRADYNEQFF	TGTGCCAGCAGTGGGAAACCGGACAGGGCGGACTACAATGAGCAGTTCTTC	TRBD1	TRBV9	TRBJ2-1
CASSLDMYQETQYF	TGTGCCAGCAGCTTAGATATGTACCAAGAGACCCAGTACTTC	-	TRBV7-9	TRBJ2-5
CASSYGGWIDGYTF	TGTGCCAGCAGTTACGGCGGATGGATCGATGGCTACACCTTC	-	TRBV6-5	TRBJ1-2
CASSERGRGNEQFF	TGTGCCAGCAGTGAACGGGGTAGGGGGAATGAGCAGTTCTTC	-	TRBV6-1	TRBJ2-1
CASSFRNTEAFF	TGTGCCAGCAGCTTTAGGAACACTGAAGCTTTCTTT	-	TRBV5-5	TRBJ1-1
CASSLDGTGAEAFF	TGTGCCAGCAGCTTAGATGGGACAGGGGCCGAAGCTTTCTTT	TRBD1	TRBV7-2	TRBJ1-1
CASSPRGIRDEQFF	TGTGCCAGCAGCCCCAGGGGTATTAGAGATGAGCAGTTCTTC	-	TRBV14	TRBJ2-1
CASSIPSGGLNEQFF	TGTGCCAGTAGTATACCTAGCGGGGGCCTAAATGAGCAGTTCTTC	TRBD2	TRBV19	TRBJ2-1
CASSPEGGPHEQYF	TGTGCCAGCTCCCCGGAGGGAGGGCCTCACGAGCAGTACTTC	TRBD2	TRBV9	TRBJ2-7
CAISEVGQGANTGELFF	TGTGCCATCAGTGAGGTCGGACAGGGGGCGAACACCGGGGAGCTGTTTTTT	TRBD1	TRBV10-3	TRBJ2-2
CASSPFAATPSSYEQYF	TGTGCCAGCTCACCATTCGCAGCAACCCCTAGCTCCTACGAGCAGTACTTC	-	TRBV18	TRBJ2-7
CASSEAGAAYNEQFF	TGCGCCAGCAGTGAAGCGGGAGCGGCTTACAATGAGCAGTTCTTC	TRBD2	TRBV10-1	TRBJ2-1
CSVDPLSSGNTIYF	TGCAGCGTTGACCCGCTAAGCTCTGGAAACACCATATATTTT	-	TRBV29-1	TRBJ1-3
CASSETGGTGYTF	TGTGCCAGCAGCGAGACAGGGGGCACGGGCTACACCTTC	TRBD1	TRBV6-1	TRBJ1-2
CASSRVGVGYEQYF	TGTGCCAGCAGCCGGGTAGGGGTAGGCTACGAGCAGTACTTC	-	TRBV7-8	TRBJ2-7
CASSQGTGVTDTQYF	TGTGCCAGCAGTCAGGGTACTGGAGTCACAGATACGCAGTATTTT	-	TRBV6-4	TRBJ2-3
CASSRGGTGNQPQHF	TGTGCCAGCAGCCGGGGCGGGACAGGGAATCAGCCCCAGCATTTT	TRBD1	TRBV11-2	TRBJ1-5
CASSLVPSTGHNEQFF	TGTGCCAGCAGCTTAGTACCCTCAACAGGGCACAATGAGCAGTTCTTC	-	TRBV11-3	TRBJ2-1
CASSQDVGAGNEKLFF	TGCGCCAGCAGCCAAGATGTGGGGGCTGGGAATGAAAAACTGTTTTTT	-	TRBV4-3	TRBJ1-4